This TCR beta chain stems from a study of T cell repertoires in cytomegalovirus infection. Study-level information: Through public TCR beta signatures, both CMV infection and matching HLA type were indicated.

This clonotype came up a few times. Antigen unknown. In TCRdb, the reads were re-called with MiXCR into one record per CDR3 protein. Altogether under 50,000 distinct CDR3 sequences are present, about a fifth being singletons, with the ten largest covering around nine tenths. This receptor was obtained from a human donor in good health (CMV status not recorded). Some clones in this sample may be carry-over from other donors' samples. Sequenced here: CD8+ T cells from cultured PBMCs, sampled from culture after CMV antigen stimulation.

The CDR3 region has the DNA TGTGCCAGCCGGGACACCGATTACTCCTACGAGCAGTACTTC. Its translation is CASRDTDYSYEQYF. The chain recombines TRBV19 with TRBJ2-7; D perhaps matches TRBD1 (6 bases). Germline CDR1 is LNHDA and CDR2 is SQIVND (reference sequence). The V end was cut by 9 bases, the J end by 0 bases, with 15 bases between. The CDR3 sequence is 14 residues long.